This T cell receptor (beta chain) originates from a study of T cell responses to AZD1222 COVID-19 vaccine listed by TCRdb under 2021. About the study as a whole: AZD1222 recipients given second doses at about 4 weeks or at about 12 weeks were pooled, since spike-specific TCR depth and breadth were not found to differ between the two schedules. Trial participants were enrolled by age into 18-55, 56-69 and 70-plus year subgroups, with around 150, 28 and 57 TCR-sequenced participants respectively. TCR sequencing covered 230 or so trial participants: 200 to 220 given two doses of AZD1222 and around 25 given two doses of MenACWY control vaccine.

The investigation overall reported the following: Reportedly, almost half of the unique spike-specific TCRs recognized epitopes lying outside the regions that are mutated in the B.1.351 and B.1.1.7 variants. Participants were mostly white British, with more females than males. The authors suggested clonal diversity may have been underestimated. Spike-specific TCR breadth and depth rose significantly after two AZD1222 doses compared with day 0 and with MenACWY recipients. Because no samples from the day 14 peak response were available, repertoires could be characterized only after the peak T cell response. Conclusions about previously exposed vaccinees are limited, since just five or six AZD1222 recipients were seropositive for SARS-CoV-2 at baseline. The 56-69-year group was small, and its depth increase did not reach significance, likely because of low power. The whole spike protein was spanned by vaccine-associated CD4 TCRs, and dominant responses were seen in regions 160-218 and 743-854.

From a lookup of the germline V gene, CDR1 and CDR2 are LGHNA and YNFKEQ. Taken from cysteine to phenylalanine, the CDR3 has 14 residues. Of the read, only the CDR3 DNA is kept; its 42 bases are in frame from base 1. V and J are truncated by 0 bases and 5 bases respectively, leaving an intervening sequence of 9 bases. The CDR3 regions of human TCRbeta chains were analyzed by immunosequencing. As for how the authors treated the data: Repertoire TCRs were matched against a reference library of SARS-CoV-2-specific TCRs generated with the MIRA antigen-specificity platform. Breadth was defined as the fraction of unique TCRs that were SARS-CoV-2-associated, and depth was defined as the fraction of total T cells that were SARS-CoV-2-associated. Each spike-specific TCR was assigned to its reactive spike region and to a CD4 or CD8 class using the MIRA data. Log10-transformed breadth and depth values were compared by one-way ANOVA with Sidak's multiple comparisons tests. TCRdb retrieved this table from immuneACCESS and kept in-frame rearrangements only. Not all clones are present; in checked studies, unresolved V genes account for under half, and no reason is known for the remainder. V, J and clone size derive from that table, while D and trimming were established from the DNA sequence. The sample profile shows 140,000 to 150,000 clones; roughly 85% of them were found once. About 8% of the sample is held by the ten biggest clonotypes.

This clone was observed once. What this receptor recognizes is not known. Per-base quality was not reported, and no clone a single base away is much larger than it. This specimen's time point label, per the study, means: baseline before first vaccination. Vaccinee samples were obtained from the UK trials COV001 and COV002, which included a single-blind randomized controlled phase 2/3 trial of AZD1222 (ChAdOx1 nCoV-19) in healthy adults. For TCRbeta chain sequencing, PBMC samples from trial participants were taken at day 0 and at day 28 after the second dose. Sequences were derived from peripheral blood, sampled on day 0 of AZD1222 vaccination. The receptor was derived from an adult in good health. Recombination linked TRBV4-2 to TRBJ2-3; no D gene call is confident. The CDR3 region reads CASSQDQLKDTQYF. The nucleotide sequence is given as TGTGCCAGCAGCCAAGATCAACTTAAAGATACGCAGTATTTT.